A selection of T cell receptor beta chains follows, all from one sample in a study of cytomegalovirus exposure and HLA in healthy donors. Sequenced by immunoSEQ multiplex PCR; TCRdb stores in-frame clones only, minus some. The profile shows around 250,000 clones, around 90% of them singletons. The sample was PBMCs. The source of these receptors is a woman under 30 in good health and CMV-seronegative. Each CDR3 is given with its conserved first and last residue. The D gene is left open where the match is weak. The size entry is marked missing in some rows and otherwise reads once, few, many or a size class.

v_call: TRBV6-1; j_call: TRBJ2-1; clone_size: .; d_call: TRBD2; cdr3_length: 13; cdr3_aa: CASRTRGGDEQFF; cdr3_nt: TGTGCCAGCAGAACCCGGGGGGGGGATGAGCAGTTCTTC
v_call: TRBV5-1; j_call: TRBJ2-1; clone_size: .; d_call: TRBD2; cdr3_length: 15; cdr3_aa: CASSILAGGLNEQFF; cdr3_nt: TGCGCCAGCAGCATACTAGCGGGGGGCCTAAATGAGCAGTTCTTC
v_call: TRBV5-6; j_call: TRBJ2-5; clone_size: .; d_call: TRBD2; cdr3_length: 13; cdr3_aa: CASSLVGGGTQYF; cdr3_nt: TGTGCCAGCAGCTTGGTTGGGGGGGGGACCCAGTACTTC
v_call: TRBV13; j_call: TRBJ2-1; clone_size: .; d_call: TRBD2; cdr3_length: 17; cdr3_aa: CASSFLGASGGAPEQFF; cdr3_nt: TGTGCCAGCAGCTTTCTGGGGGCGAGCGGGGGGGCCCCTGAGCAGTTCTTC
v_call: TRBV29-1; j_call: TRBJ2-7; clone_size: .; d_call: TRBD1; cdr3_length: 13; cdr3_aa: CSVATGISYEQYF; cdr3_nt: TGCAGCGTGGCGACAGGGATCTCCTACGAGCAGTACTTC
v_call: TRBV4-1; j_call: TRBJ2-7; clone_size: .; d_call: TRBD1; cdr3_length: 14; cdr3_aa: CASSQPGQGAEQYF; cdr3_nt: TGCGCCAGCAGCCAACCGGGACAGGGGGCCGAGCAGTACTTC
v_call: TRBV5-1; j_call: TRBJ2-7; clone_size: .; d_call: TRBD1; cdr3_length: 14; cdr3_aa: CASSPWAGGYEQYF; cdr3_nt: TGCGCCAGCAGCCCATGGGCAGGGGGCTACGAGCAGTACTTC
v_call: TRBV5-1; j_call: TRBJ1-1; clone_size: .; d_call: .; cdr3_length: 17; cdr3_aa: CASSSTGGHYDGTEAFF; cdr3_nt: TGCGCCAGCAGCTCCACGGGGGGGCACTATGACGGCACTGAAGCTTTCTTT
v_call: TRBV5-4; j_call: TRBJ2-2; clone_size: .; d_call: .; cdr3_length: 15; cdr3_aa: CASSSPYLEAGELFF; cdr3_nt: TGTGCCAGCAGCTCCCCCTACCTAGAGGCCGGGGAGCTGTTTTTT
v_call: TRBV15; j_call: TRBJ1-5; clone_size: .; d_call: TRBD1; cdr3_length: 15; cdr3_aa: CATSRDRGRDQPQHF; cdr3_nt: TGTGCCACCAGCAGAGACAGGGGGCGCGATCAGCCCCAGCATTTT
v_call: TRBV5-1; j_call: TRBJ1-1; clone_size: few; d_call: .; cdr3_length: 19; cdr3_aa: CASSFSGFVGFGKNTEAFF; cdr3_nt: TGCGCCAGCAGCTTTTCAGGGTTCGTTGGTTTTGGGAAGAACACTGAAGCTTTCTTT
v_call: TRBV7-9; j_call: TRBJ2-1; clone_size: .; d_call: TRBD2; cdr3_length: 15; cdr3_aa: CASSPPGGGYNEQFF; cdr3_nt: TGTGCCAGCAGCCCCCCCGGCGGGGGGTACAATGAGCAGTTCTTC
v_call: TRBV10-1; j_call: TRBJ2-1; clone_size: once; d_call: .; cdr3_length: 14; cdr3_aa: CASSPGQGFDEQFF; cdr3_nt: TGCGCCAGCAGCCCCGGGCAGGGCTTCGATGAGCAGTTCTTC
v_call: TRBV27; j_call: TRBJ2-1; clone_size: .; d_call: .; cdr3_length: 16; cdr3_aa: CASSLDTARVYNEQFF; cdr3_nt: TGTGCCAGCAGTTTGGACACCGCGCGCGTCTACAATGAGCAGTTCTTC